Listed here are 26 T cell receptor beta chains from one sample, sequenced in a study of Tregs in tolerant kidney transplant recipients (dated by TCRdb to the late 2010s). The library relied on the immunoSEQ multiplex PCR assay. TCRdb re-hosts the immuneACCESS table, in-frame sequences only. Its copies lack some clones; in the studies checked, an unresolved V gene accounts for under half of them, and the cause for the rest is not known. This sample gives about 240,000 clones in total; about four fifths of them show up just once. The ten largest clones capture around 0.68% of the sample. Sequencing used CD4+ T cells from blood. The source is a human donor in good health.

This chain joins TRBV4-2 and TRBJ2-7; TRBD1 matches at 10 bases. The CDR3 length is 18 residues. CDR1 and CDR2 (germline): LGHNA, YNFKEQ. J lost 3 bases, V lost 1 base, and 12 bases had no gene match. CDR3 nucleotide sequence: TGTGCCAGCAGCCAAGGAAAGGGAGTGGGGACAGGGGTCTACGAGCAGTACTTC. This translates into CASSQGKGVGTGVYEQYF.

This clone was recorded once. The CDR3 bases are TGCGCCAGCAGCTTGGGACCGACAGGGGTGGACTATGGCTACACCTTC. Translation gives CASSLGPTGVDYGYTF. The rearrangement uses TRBV5-1 and TRBJ1-2, with 8 bases that match TRBD1. CDR3 length: 16 amino acids. Germline V gives CDR1 SGHRS, CDR2 YFSETQ. V lost 0 bases, J lost 3 bases, and 7 bases stayed unmatched.

The CDR3 protein is CAISDVGAWNTEAFF. The CDR3, as DNA: TGTGCCATCAGTGACGTCGGGGCCTGGAACACTGAAGCTTTCTTT. This chain connects TRBV10-3 to TRBJ1-1; weak D call: TRBD1 (5 bases). This CDR3 contains 15 residues. V lost 3 bases and J 1 base, leaving 12 bases between the germline ends. Looked up from germline, CDR1 is ENHRY and CDR2 is SYGVKD.

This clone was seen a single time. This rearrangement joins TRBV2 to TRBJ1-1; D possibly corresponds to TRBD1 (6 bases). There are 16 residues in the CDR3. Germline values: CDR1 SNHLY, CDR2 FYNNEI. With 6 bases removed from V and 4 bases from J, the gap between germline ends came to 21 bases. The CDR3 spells CASSGWTVGQLTEAFF. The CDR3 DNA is TGTGCCAGCAGCGGTTGGACCGTCGGACAGCTCACTGAAGCTTTCTTT.

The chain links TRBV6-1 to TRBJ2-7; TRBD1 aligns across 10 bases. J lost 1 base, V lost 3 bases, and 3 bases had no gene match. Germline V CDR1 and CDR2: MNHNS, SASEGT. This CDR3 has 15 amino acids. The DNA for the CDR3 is TGTGCCAGCAGTGATTTGGGACAGGGGTCCTACGAGCAGTACTTC. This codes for CASSDLGQGSYEQYF.

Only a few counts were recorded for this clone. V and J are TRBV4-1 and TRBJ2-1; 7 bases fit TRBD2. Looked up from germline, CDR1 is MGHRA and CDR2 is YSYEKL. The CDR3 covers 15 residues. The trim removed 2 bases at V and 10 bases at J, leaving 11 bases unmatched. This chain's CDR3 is CASSQLGLEAREQFF. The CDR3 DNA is TGCGCCAGCAGCCAACTCGGACTAGAGGCTCGCGAGCAGTTCTTC.

DNA of the CDR3: TGCGCCAGCAGCGGGGGGGGTACGCAGTATTTT. This codes for CASSGGGTQYF. The chain is built from TRBV10-1 and TRBJ2-3, with 8 bases lining up with TRBD2. The length of the CDR3 is 11 residues. V trimming: 6 bases; J trimming: 8 bases; junction bases outside the gene matches: 1. Per germline, CDR1 WNHNN and CDR2 SYGVQD (reference sequence).

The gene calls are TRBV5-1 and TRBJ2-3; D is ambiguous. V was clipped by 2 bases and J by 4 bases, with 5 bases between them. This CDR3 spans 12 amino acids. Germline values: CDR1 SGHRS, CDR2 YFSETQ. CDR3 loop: CASSFSSDTQYF. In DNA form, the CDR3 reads TGCGCCAGCAGCTTCAGTTCAGATACGCAGTATTTT.

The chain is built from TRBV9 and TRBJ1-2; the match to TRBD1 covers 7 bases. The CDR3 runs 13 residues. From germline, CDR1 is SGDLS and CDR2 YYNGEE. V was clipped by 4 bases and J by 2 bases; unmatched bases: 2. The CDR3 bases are TGTGCCAGCAGCTCGGGACAGAACTATGGCTACACCTTC. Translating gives CASSSGQNYGYTF.

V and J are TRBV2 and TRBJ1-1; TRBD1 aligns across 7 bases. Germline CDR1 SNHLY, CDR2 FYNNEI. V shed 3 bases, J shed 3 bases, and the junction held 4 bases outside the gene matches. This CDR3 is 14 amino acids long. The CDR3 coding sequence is TGTGCCAGCAGTGATGGGACAGCGTACACTGAAGCTTTCTTT. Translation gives CASSDGTAYTEAFF.

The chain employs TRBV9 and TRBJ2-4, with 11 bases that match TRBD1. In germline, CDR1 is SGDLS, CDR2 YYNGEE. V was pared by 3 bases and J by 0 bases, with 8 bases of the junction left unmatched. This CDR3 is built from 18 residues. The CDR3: CASSAREDRGLAKNIQYF. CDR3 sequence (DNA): TGTGCCAGCAGCGCTCGAGAGGACAGGGGGCTAGCCAAAAACATTCAGTACTTC.

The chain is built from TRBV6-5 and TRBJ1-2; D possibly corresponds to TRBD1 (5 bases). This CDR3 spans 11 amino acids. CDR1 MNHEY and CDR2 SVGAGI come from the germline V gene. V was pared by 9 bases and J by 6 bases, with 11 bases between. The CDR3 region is CARPGGNGYTF. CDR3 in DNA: TGTGCCAGGCCCGGGGGGAATGGCTACACCTTC.

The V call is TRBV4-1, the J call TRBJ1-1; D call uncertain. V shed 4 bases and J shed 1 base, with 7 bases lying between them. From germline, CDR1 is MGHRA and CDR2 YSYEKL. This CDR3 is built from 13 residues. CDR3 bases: TGCGCCAGCAGCCTGATGAAGAACACTGAAGCTTTCTTT. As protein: CASSLMKNTEAFF.

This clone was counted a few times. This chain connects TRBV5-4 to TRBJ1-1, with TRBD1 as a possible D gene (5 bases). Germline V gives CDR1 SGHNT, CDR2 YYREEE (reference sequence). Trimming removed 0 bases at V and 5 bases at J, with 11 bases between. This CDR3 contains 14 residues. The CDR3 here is CASSLGGAGTEAFF. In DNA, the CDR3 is TGTGCCAGCAGCTTGGGCGGGGCAGGGACTGAAGCTTTCTTT.

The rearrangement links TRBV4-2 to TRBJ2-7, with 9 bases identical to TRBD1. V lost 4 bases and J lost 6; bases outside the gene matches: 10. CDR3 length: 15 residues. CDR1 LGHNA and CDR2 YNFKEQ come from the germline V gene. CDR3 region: CASSRPGTGLGEQYF. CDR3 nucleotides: TGTGCCAGCAGCCGTCCCGGGACAGGGTTGGGCGAGCAGTACTTC.

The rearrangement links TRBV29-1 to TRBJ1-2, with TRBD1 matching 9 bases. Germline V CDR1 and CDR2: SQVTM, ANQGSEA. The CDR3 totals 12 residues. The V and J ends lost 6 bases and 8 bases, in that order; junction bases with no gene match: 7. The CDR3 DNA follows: TGCAGCGTGGAAACAGGGGGCGGAGGCTACACCTTC. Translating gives CSVETGGGGYTF.

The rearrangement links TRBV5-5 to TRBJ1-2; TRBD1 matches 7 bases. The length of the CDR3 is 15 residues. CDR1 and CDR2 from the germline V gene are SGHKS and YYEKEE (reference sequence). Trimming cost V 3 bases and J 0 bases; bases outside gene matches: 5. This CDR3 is CASSSQTGPNYGYTF. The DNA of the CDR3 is TGTGCCAGCAGCTCCCAGACAGGGCCTAACTATGGCTACACCTTC. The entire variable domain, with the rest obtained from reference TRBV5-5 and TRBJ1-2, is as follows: DAGVTQSPTHLIKTRGQQVTLRCSPISGHKSVSWYQQVLGQGPQFIFQYYEKEERGRGNFPDRFSARQFPNYSSELNVNALLLGDSALYLCASSSQTGPNYGYTFGSGTRLTVV.

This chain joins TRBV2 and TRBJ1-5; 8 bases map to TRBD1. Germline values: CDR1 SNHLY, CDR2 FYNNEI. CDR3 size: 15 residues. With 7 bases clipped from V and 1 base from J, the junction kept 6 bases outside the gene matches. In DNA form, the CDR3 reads TGTGCCAGCACGTCGGACAGGGCAAGCAATCAGCCCCAGCATTTT. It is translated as CASTSDRASNQPQHF.

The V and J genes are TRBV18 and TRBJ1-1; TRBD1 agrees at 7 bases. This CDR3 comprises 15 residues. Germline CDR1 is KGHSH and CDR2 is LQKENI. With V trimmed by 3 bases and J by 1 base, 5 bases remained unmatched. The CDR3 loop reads CASSPQTGTNTEAFF. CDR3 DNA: TGTGCCAGCTCACCGCAGACAGGGACGAACACTGAAGCTTTCTTT.

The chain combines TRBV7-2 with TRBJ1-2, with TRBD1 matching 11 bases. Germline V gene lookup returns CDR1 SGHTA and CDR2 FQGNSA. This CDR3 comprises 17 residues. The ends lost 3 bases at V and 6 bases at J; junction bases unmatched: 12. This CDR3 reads CASSLAVDRGRPDGYTF. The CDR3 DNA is TGTGCCAGCAGCTTGGCGGTGGACAGGGGGCGTCCGGATGGCTACACCTTC.

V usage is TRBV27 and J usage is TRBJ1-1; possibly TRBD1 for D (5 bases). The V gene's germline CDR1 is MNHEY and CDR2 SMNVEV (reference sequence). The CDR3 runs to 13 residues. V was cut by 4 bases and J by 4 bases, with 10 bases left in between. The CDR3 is CASSSLGATEAFF. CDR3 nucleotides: TGTGCCAGCAGTTCCCTCGGGGCCACTGAAGCTTTCTTT.

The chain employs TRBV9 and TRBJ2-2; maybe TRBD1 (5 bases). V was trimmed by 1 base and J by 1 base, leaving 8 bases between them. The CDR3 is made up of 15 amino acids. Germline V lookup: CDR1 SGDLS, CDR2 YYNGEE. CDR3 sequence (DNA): TGTGCCAGCAGCGTACTCCAGGGGAACACCGGGGAGCTGTTTTTT. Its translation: CASSVLQGNTGELFF.

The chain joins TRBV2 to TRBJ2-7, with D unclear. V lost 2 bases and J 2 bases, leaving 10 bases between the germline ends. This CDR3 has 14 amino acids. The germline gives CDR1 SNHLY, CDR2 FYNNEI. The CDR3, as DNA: TGTGCCAGCAGTGAATGGTCGACAACCTACGAGCAGTACTTC. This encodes CASSEWSTTYEQYF.

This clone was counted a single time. The DNA of the CDR3 is TGTGCCAGTAGTATATCCCATAGAGGACAGGGGGCCCAGAACACTGAAGCTTTCTTT. As protein: CASSISHRGQGAQNTEAFF. J is TRBJ1-1 and V is TRBV19, with 11 bases matching TRBD1. CDR3 length: 19 amino acids. With 2 bases clipped from V and 1 base from J, the junction kept 12 bases outside the gene matches. Germline CDR1 is LNHDA and CDR2 is SQIVND (reference sequence).

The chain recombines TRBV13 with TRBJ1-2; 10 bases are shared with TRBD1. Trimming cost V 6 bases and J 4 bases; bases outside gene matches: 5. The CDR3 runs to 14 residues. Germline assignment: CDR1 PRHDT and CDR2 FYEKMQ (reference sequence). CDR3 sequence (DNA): TGTGCCAGCAGACGGACAGGGGGGGCCTATGGCTACACCTTC. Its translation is CASRRTGGAYGYTF.

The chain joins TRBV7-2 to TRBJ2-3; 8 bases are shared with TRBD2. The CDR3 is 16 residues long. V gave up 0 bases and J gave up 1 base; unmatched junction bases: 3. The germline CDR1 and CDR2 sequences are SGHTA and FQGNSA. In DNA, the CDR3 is TGTGCCAGCAGCTTAGCTGCGACTAGCGGCACAGATACGCAGTATTTT. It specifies CASSLAATSGTDTQYF. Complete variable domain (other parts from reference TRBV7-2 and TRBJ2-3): GAGVSQSPSNKVTEKGKDVELRCDPISGHTALYWYRQSLGQGLEFLIYFQGNSAPDKSGLPSDRFSAERTGGSVSTLTIQRTQQEDSAVYLCASSLAATSGTDTQYFGPGTRLTVL.